This TCR beta chain was recovered during a study of T cell clonality in common variable immunodeficiency. Only in-frame clones appear in the TCRdb table, and some are missing; sequencing was by immunoSEQ multiplex PCR. There are approximately 12,000 clones in the sample, none observed a single time. Study findings and constraints: Common variable immunodeficiency TCR beta sequences reportedly had fewer deletions and N-nucleotide insertions. Patient heterogeneity in the CVID cohort limited correlations between repertoire features and clinical complications.

The CDR3 runs 15 residues. The ends lost 3 bases at V and 8 bases at J; junction bases unmatched: 7. Germline V gives CDR1 SGHTA, CDR2 FQGTGA. As regards this clone: What it binds is unknown. The read ends 3 residues early relative to the CDR3; the germline J gene fills the gap.

The origin of this receptor is a human donor with common variable immunodeficiency. The chain is built from TRBV7-3 and TRBJ1-6; 7 bases are shared with TRBD1. Sequencing was done on a sample of peripheral blood mononuclear cells. The DNA read from the CDR3 is TGTGCCAGCAGCTTTCTCGGGACAGAGGATTCACCC. Protein: CASSFLGTEDSP. From start to end, the CDR3 is CASSFLGTEDSPLHF.